This T cell receptor (beta chain) was obtained from a study of cytomegalovirus exposure and HLA in healthy donors. This CDR3 comprises 16 residues. Trimming shortened V by 0 bases and J by 5 bases, and 16 bases separated the two germline ends. Looked up from germline, CDR1 is SGHRS and CDR2 is YFSETQ. Of note for this clone: The antigen remains undetermined.

Findings and limits, study-wide: CMV serostatus alone was available as immune exposure information. In a later analysis, HLA-C alleles had the fewest associated TCRs, DRB1 alleles the most. Productive rates of about 90% or about 30% were seen for most TCR beta V segments in an earlier analysis.

The study ran its PCR with 60 Vbeta and 13 Jbeta primers. Clones were read by immunoSEQ multiplex PCR, and TCRdb kept only the in-frame ones, dropping some. Of just over 150,000 clones listed, around 79% are singletons. The rearrangement joins TRBV5-1 to TRBJ2-3; a possible D gene is TRBD2 (7 bases). Material: PBMCs. The receptor comes from a woman aged 45-59 years in good health and CMV-seropositive. DNA of the CDR3: TGCGCCAGCAGCTTGGGAGTGGGGGGGCGTGGAGATACGCAGTATTTT. This gives the protein CASSLGVGGRGDTQYF.